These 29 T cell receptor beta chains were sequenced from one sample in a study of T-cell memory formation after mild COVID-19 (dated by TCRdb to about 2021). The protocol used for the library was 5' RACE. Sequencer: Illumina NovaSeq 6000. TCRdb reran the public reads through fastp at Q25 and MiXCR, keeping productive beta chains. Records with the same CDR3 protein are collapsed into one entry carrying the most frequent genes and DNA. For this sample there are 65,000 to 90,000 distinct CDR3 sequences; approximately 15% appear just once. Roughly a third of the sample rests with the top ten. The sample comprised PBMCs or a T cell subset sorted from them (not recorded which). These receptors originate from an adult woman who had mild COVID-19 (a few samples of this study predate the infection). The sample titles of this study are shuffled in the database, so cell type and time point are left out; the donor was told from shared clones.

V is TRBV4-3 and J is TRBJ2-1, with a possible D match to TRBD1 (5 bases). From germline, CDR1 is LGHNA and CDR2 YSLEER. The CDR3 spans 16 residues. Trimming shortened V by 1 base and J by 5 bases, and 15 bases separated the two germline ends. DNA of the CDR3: TGCGCCAGCAGCCAAGCCAGGGTTGAAATGAACAATGAGCAGTTCTTC. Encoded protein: CASSQARVEMNNEQFF.

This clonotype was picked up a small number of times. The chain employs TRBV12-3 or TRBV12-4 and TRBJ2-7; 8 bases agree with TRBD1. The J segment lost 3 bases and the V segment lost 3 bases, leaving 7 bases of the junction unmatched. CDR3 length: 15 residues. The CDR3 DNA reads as TGTGCCAGCAGTTTCCGACAGGGGACCGACTACGAGCAGTACTTC. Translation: CASSFRQGTDYEQYF.

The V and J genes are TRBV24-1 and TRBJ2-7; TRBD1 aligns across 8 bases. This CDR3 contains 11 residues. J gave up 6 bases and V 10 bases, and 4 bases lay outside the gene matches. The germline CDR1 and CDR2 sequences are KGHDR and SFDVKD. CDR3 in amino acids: CATGQGGEQYF. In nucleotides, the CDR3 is TGTGCCACTGGACAGGGCGGCGAGCAGTACTTC.

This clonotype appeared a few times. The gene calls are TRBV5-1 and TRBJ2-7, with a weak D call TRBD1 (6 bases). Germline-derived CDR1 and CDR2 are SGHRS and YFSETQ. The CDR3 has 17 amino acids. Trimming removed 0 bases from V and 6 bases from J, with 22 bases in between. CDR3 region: CASSLEPTGIRSSEQYF. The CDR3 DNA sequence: TGCGCCAGCAGCTTGGAACCCACAGGGATCCGATCGAGCGAGCAGTACTTC.

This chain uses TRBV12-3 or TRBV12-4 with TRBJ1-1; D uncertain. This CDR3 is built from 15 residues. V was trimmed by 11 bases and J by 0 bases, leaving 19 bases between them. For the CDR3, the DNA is TGTGCCGGCCCAACCCGCGGGCAGTTGAACACTGAAGCTTTCTTT. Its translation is CAGPTRGQLNTEAFF.

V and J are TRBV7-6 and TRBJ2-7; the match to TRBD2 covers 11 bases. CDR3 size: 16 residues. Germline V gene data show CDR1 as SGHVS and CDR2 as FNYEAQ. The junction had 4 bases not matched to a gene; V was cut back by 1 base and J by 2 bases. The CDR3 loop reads CASSLGGTSGTYEQYF. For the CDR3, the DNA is TGTGCCAGCAGCTTAGGAGGGACTAGCGGTACCTACGAGCAGTACTTC. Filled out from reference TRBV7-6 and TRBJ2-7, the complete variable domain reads GAGVSQSPRYKVTKRGQDVALRCDPISGHVSLYWYRQALGQGPEFLTYFNYEAQQDKSGLPNDRFSAERPEGSISTLTIQRTEQRDSAMYRCASSLGGTSGTYEQYFGPGTRLTVT.

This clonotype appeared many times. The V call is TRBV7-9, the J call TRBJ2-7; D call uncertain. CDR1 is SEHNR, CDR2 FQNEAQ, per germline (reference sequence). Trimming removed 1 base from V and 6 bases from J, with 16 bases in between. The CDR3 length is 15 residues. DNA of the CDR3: TGTGCCAGCAGCTTAGTCGTCGGCCAAGGCTCCGAGCAGTACTTC. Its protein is CASSLVVGQGSEQYF.

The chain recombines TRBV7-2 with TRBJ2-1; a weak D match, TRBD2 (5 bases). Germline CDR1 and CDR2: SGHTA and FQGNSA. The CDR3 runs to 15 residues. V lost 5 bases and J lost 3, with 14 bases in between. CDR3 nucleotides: TGTGCCAGCAGCCCAGGCGTGACTAACTACAATGAGCAGTTCTTC. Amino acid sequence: CASSPGVTNYNEQFF.

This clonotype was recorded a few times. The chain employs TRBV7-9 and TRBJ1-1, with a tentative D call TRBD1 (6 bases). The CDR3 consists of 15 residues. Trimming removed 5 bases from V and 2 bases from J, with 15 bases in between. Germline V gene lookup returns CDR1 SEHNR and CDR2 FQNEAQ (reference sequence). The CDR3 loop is CASSAGYRVNTEAFF. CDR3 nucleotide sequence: TGTGCCAGCAGCGCGGGGTACAGGGTAAACACTGAAGCTTTCTTT.

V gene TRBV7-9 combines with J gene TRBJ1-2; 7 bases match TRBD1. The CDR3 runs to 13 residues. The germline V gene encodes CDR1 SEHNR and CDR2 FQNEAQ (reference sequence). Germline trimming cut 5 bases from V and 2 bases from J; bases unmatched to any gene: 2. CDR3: CASSEQGNYGYTF. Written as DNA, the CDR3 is TGTGCCAGCAGCGAACAGGGGAACTATGGCTACACCTTC.

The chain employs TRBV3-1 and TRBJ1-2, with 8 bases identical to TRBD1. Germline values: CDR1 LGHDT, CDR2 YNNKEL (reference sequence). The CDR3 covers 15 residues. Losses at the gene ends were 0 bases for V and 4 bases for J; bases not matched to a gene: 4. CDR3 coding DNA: TGTGCCAGCAGCCAAGACAGGGGGCAAGGCTATGGCTACACCTTC. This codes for CASSQDRGQGYGYTF.

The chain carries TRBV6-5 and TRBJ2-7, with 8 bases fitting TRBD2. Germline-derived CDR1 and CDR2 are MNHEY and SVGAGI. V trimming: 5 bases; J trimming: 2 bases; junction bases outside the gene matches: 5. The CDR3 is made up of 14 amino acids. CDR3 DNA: TGTGCCAGCAGTATAACTAGCGGTCCCTACGAGCAGTACTTC. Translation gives CASSITSGPYEQYF.

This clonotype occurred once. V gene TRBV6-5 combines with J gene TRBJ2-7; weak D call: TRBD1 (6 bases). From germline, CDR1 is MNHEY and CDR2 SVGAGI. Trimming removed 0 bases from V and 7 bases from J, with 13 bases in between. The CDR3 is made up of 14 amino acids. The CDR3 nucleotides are TGTGCCAGCAGTTACTCGAACAGGGATGGGGAGCAGTACTTC. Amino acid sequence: CASSYSNRDGEQYF.

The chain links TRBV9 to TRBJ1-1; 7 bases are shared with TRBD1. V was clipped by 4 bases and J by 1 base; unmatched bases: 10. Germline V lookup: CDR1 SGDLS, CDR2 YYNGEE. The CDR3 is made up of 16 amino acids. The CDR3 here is CASSQPRGTANTEAFF. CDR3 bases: TGTGCCAGCAGCCAACCCCGGGGGACAGCGAACACTGAAGCTTTCTTT.

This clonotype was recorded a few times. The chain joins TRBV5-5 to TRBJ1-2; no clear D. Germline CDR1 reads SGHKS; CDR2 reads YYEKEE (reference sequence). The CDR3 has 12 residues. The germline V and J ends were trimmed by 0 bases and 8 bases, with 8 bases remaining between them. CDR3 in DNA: TGTGCCAGCAGCTTGGGGGGTTCCGGCTACACCTTC. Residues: CASSLGGSGYTF.

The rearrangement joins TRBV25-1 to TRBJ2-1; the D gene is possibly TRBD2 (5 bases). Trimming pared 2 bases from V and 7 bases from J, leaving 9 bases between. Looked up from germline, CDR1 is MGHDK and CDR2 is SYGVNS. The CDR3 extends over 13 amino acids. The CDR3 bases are TGTGCCAGCAGTGAAATTGGGAGTAATGAGCAGTTCTTC. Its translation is CASSEIGSNEQFF.

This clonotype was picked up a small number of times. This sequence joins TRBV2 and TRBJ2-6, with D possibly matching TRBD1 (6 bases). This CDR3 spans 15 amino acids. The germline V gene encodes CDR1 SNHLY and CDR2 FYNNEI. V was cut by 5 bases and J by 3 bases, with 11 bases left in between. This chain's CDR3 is CASSSQGYGANVLTF. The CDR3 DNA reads TGTGCCAGCAGTTCACAGGGATATGGGGCCAACGTCCTGACTTTC.

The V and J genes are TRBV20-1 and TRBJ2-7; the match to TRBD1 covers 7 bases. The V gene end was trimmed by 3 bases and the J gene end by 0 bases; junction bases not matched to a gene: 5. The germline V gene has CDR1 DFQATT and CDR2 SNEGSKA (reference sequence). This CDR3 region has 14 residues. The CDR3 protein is CSARGQRVSYEQYF. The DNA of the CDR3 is TGCAGTGCTAGGGGACAGCGAGTCTCCTACGAGCAGTACTTC.

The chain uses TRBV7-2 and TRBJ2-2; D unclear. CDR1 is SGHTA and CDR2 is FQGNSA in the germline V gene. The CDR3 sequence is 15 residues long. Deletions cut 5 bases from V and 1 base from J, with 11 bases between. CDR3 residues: CASSPPRENTGELFF. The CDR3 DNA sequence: TGTGCCAGCAGCCCACCAAGGGAGAACACCGGGGAGCTGTTTTTT. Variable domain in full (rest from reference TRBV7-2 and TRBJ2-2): GAGVSQSPSNKVTEKGKDVELRCDPISGHTALYWYRQSLGQGLEFLIYFQGNSAPDKSGLPSDRFSAERTGGSVSTLTIQRTQQEDSAVYLCASSPPRENTGELFFGEGSRLTVL.

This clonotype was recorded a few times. The CDR3 region is CSATETGSGNTIYF. CDR3 in DNA: TGCAGTGCGACCGAGACAGGCTCTGGAAACACCATATATTTT. The chain joins TRBV20-1 to TRBJ1-3, with D perhaps matching TRBD1 (6 bases). The germline V gene has CDR1 DFQATT and CDR2 SNEGSKA (reference sequence). Trimming pared 6 bases from V and 0 bases from J, leaving 12 bases between. The CDR3 consists of 14 residues.

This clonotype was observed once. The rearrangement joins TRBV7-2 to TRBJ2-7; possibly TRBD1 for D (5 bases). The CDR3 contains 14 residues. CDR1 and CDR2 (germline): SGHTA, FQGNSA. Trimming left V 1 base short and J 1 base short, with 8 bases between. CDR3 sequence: CASSLGGNSYEQYF. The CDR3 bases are TGTGCCAGCAGCTTAGGGGGCAATTCCTACGAGCAGTACTTC.

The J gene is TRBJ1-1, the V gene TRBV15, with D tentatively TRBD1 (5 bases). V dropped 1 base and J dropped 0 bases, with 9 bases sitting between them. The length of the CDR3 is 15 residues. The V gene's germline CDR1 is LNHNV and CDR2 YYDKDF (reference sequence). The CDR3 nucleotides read TGTGCCACCAGCAGAGGACAGCCTCTGAACACTGAAGCTTTCTTT. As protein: CATSRGQPLNTEAFF.

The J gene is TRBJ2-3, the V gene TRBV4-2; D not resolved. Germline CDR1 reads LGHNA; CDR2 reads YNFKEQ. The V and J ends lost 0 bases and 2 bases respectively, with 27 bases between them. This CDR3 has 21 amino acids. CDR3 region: CASSQDQDHLPASLHTDTQYF. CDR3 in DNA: TGTGCCAGCAGCCAAGACCAGGATCATCTTCCAGCTAGTCTACACACAGATACGCAGTATTTT.

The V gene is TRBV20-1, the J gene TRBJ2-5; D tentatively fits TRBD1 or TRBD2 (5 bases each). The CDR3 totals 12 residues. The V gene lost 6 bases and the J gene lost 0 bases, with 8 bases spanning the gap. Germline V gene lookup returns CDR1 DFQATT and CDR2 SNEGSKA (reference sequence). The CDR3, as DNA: TGCAGTGCCAGGGAGTACCAAGAGACCCAGTACTTC. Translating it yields CSAREYQETQYF.

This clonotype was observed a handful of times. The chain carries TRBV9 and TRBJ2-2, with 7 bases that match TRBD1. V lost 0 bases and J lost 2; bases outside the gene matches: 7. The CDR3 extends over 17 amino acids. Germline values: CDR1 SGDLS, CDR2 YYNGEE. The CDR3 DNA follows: TGTGCCAGCAGCGTAGCTGGGAACAGGGGCAACACCGGGGAGCTGTTTTTT. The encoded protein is CASSVAGNRGNTGELFF.

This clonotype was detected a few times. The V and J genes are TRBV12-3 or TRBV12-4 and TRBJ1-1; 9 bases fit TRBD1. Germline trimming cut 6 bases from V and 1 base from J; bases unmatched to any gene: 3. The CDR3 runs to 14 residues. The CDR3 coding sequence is TGTGCCAGCAGAGCGGGACAGGGGAACACTGAAGCTTTCTTT. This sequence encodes CASRAGQGNTEAFF.

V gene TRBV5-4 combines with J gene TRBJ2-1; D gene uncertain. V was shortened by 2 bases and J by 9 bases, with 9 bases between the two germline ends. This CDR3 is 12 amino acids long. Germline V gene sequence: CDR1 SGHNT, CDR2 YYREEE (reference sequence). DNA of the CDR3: TGTGCCAGCAGCTTAATGGGGTTTGAGCAGTTCTTC. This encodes CASSLMGFEQFF.

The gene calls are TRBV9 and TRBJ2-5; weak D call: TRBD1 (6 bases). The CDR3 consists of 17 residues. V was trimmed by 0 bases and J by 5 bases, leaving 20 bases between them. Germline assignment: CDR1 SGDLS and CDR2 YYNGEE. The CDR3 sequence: CASSVAVLAGAGETQYF. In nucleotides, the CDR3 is TGTGCCAGCAGCGTAGCGGTGCTCGCAGGGGCCGGGGAGACCCAGTACTTC.

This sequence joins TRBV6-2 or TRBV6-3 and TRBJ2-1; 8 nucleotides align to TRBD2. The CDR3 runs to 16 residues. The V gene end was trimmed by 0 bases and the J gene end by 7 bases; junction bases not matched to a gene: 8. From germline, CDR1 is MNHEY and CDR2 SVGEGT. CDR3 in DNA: TGTGCCAGCAGTTACTCGGTTAGCGGGGCCGGGAATGAGCAGTTCTTC. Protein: CASSYSVSGAGNEQFF.